Below are 20 T cell receptor beta chains sequenced from a single sample in a study of T cells in Graves' hyperthyroidism and ophthalmopathy. TCR beta CDR3 regions were amplified from RNA transcripts. Primed by the HTBI set, a first-round RT-PCR was run on the TCR CDR3. TCRdb recomputed calls from the multiplex PCR reads with MiXCR, one row per CDR3 protein. This sample carries over 500,000 distinct CDR3 sequences, roughly a sixth of them seen once, and the ten largest clones take approximately 18%. Material for sequencing was blood. The receptors were sampled from a woman under 30 with Graves' ophthalmopathy.

There are many counts of this clonotype. This chain uses TRBV5-5 with TRBJ2-1, with D tentatively TRBD2 (5 bases). Trimming stripped 3 bases from V and 7 bases from J, with 17 bases between. Germline loops: CDR1 SGHKS, CDR2 YYEKEE (reference sequence). The CDR3 length is 15 residues. CDR3 bases: TGTGCCAGCAGCTCTAGAAGCGGCGCTTCGAATGAGCAGTTCTTC. As protein: CASSSRSGASNEQFF. Full variable domain (remainder filled in from reference TRBV5-5 and TRBJ2-1): DAGVTQSPTHLIKTRGQQVTLRCSPISGHKSVSWYQQVLGQGPQFIFQYYEKEERGRGNFPDRFSARQFPNYSSELNVNALLLGDSALYLCASSSRSGASNEQFFGPGTRLTVL.

This rearrangement joins TRBV29-1 to TRBJ2-7; D remains ambiguous. This CDR3 has 15 amino acids. V was trimmed by 4 bases and J by 3 bases, leaving 19 bases between them. CDR1 is SQVTM and CDR2 is ANQGSEA in the germline V gene. In DNA, the CDR3 is TGCAGCGTTGCCCTAAGTCGACGGCCATTCTACGAGCAGTACTTC. Translating it yields CSVALSRRPFYEQYF.

CDR3 loop: CASRQRGINEKLFF. As DNA, the CDR3 is TGTGCCAGCAGACAACGGGGGATTAATGAAAAACTGTTTTTT. The chain employs TRBV12-3 or TRBV12-4 and TRBJ1-4; TRBD1 is a possible D gene (5 bases). V dropped 6 bases and J dropped 4 bases, with 12 bases sitting between them. The CDR3 consists of 14 residues.

A word on this clonotype: A much more abundant neighbour one base away suggests this may be a read error. The genes are TRBV5-4 and TRBJ2-7, with 9 bases that match TRBD1. The germline V gene encodes CDR1 SGHNT and CDR2 YYREEE (reference sequence). There are 14 residues in the CDR3. CDR3 nucleotide sequence: TGTGCCAGCAGCCCACAGGGGGCCGACTACGAGCAGTGCTTC. This codes for CASSPQGADYEQCF.

The gene calls are TRBV19 and TRBJ2-1; the D gene is possibly TRBD2 (6 bases). CDR3 length: 16 amino acids. The germline CDR1 and CDR2 sequences are LNHDA and SQIVND (reference sequence). Trimming pared 6 bases from V and 4 bases from J, leaving 19 bases between. The CDR3 region has the DNA TGTGCCAGTAGAGAAATTAGGGCGGGACCTTACAATGAGCAGTTCTTC. As protein: CASREIRAGPYNEQFF.

This chain connects TRBV7-9 to TRBJ2-1, with D possibly TRBD2 on 6 matching bases. Germline assignment: CDR1 SEHNR and CDR2 FQNEAQ (reference sequence). V lost 7 bases, J lost 3 bases, and 13 bases lay in between. The CDR3 is 14 amino acids. In DNA, the CDR3 is TGTGCCAGCAAAGGGGACTCAAGCTACAATGAGCAGTTCTTC. The encoded protein is CASKGDSSYNEQFF.

This chain connects TRBV14 to TRBJ2-5; D is undetermined. Deletions cut 0 bases from V and 2 bases from J, with 10 bases between. Germline assignment: CDR1 SGHDN and CDR2 FVKESK. The CDR3 runs to 15 residues. The CDR3, as DNA: TGTGCCAGCAGCCAAGAAGGGTCATTGCAAGAGACCCAGTACTTC. This gives the protein CASSQEGSLQETQYF.

This clonotype was detected only a few times. A clone one base away is much larger, so this may be a read error. The rearrangement links TRBV27 to TRBJ2-3; D unclear. The CDR3 loop spans 14 amino acids. Germline assignment: CDR1 MNHEY and CDR2 SMNVEV (reference sequence). With 8 bases removed from V and 1 base from J, the gap between germline ends came to 13 bases. The CDR3 region is CASARSQGTDTQYF. In nucleotides, the CDR3 is TGTGCCAGCGCGAGGAGCCAAGGCACAGATACGCAGTATTTT.

This clonotype occurred many times. The gene calls are TRBV12-3 or TRBV12-4 and TRBJ2-7, with D perhaps TRBD1 (6 bases). CDR3 length: 14 residues. Between the trimmed V and J ends, which lost 7 bases and 2 bases, there was a span of 15 bases. The CDR3 coding sequence is TGTGCCAGCATGTCGGGGCAGGGGACCTACGAGCAGTACTTC. Its translation: CASMSGQGTYEQYF.

The chain couples TRBV6-1 to TRBJ1-5; the match to TRBD1 covers 8 bases. This CDR3 has 14 residues. V shed 5 bases and J 4 bases; nucleotides not matched to a gene: 4. The germline V gene has CDR1 MNHNS and CDR2 SASEGT. CDR3 coding DNA: TGTGCCAGCAGTACGCGGACAGGGAATCAGCCCCAGCATTTT. Its translation: CASSTRTGNQPQHF.

This clonotype has ten or more counts. The genes are TRBV20-1 and TRBJ2-1; D remains ambiguous. V was clipped by 6 bases and J by 10 bases, with 25 bases between them. CDR1 and CDR2 (germline): DFQATT, SNEGSKA (reference sequence). The CDR3 has 15 amino acids. The CDR3, as DNA: TGCAGTGCGCGATCCCTGGGCGTGGGCGGTTGGGAGCAGTTCTTC. Protein: CSARSLGVGGWEQFF.

This clonotype came up many times. V gene TRBV7-2 combines with J gene TRBJ2-5, with D unclear. The CDR3 spans 12 residues. V lost 5 bases and J lost 1, with 5 bases in between. Germline lookup yields CDR1 SGHTA and CDR2 FQGNSA. CDR3 amino acids: CASSPTQETQYF. DNA for the CDR3: TGTGCCAGCAGCCCTACCCAAGAGACCCAGTACTTC.

There are many counts of this clonotype. This rearrangement joins TRBV2 to TRBJ2-7; tentative D call: TRBD2 (5 bases). CDR1 is SNHLY and CDR2 is FYNNEI in the germline V gene. Between the trimmed V and J ends, which lost 6 bases and 2 bases, there was a span of 14 bases. The CDR3 sequence is 14 residues long. The CDR3 protein is CASSHPGETYEQYF. The CDR3, as DNA: TGTGCCAGCAGCCACCCCGGGGAAACCTACGAGCAGTACTTC.

In this sample, this clonotype turned up many times. J is TRBJ2-3 and V is TRBV20-1; 14 nucleotides align to TRBD2. V lost 5 bases to trimming and J lost 5 bases; unmatched junction nucleotides: 9. The CDR3 has 16 amino acids. CDR1 and CDR2 from the germline V gene are DFQATT and SNEGSKA (reference sequence). For the CDR3, the DNA is TGCAGTGCTCCGAGGACTAGCGGGGGGCTTGAAGATACGCAGTATTTT. Protein product: CSAPRTSGGLEDTQYF.

The table lists this clonotype with many counts. The rearrangement uses TRBV7-9 and TRBJ2-7; TRBD1 matches at 10 bases. Germline-derived CDR1 and CDR2 are SEHNR and FQNEAQ (reference sequence). J lost 5 bases, V lost 5 bases, and 9 bases had no gene match. The CDR3 totals 15 residues. CDR3 nucleotides: TGTGCCAGCAGCCCCCGGGACAGGGGTTTCCACGAGCAGTACTTC. This translates into CASSPRDRGFHEQYF. The whole variable domain, remainder taken from reference TRBV7-9 and TRBJ2-7, is DTGVSQNPRHKITKRGQNVTFRCDPISEHNRLYWYRQTLGQGPEFLTYFQNEAQLEKSRLLSDRFSAERPKGSFSTLEIQRTEQGDSAMYLCASSPRDRGFHEQYFGPGTRLTVT.

This clonotype was recorded at least ten times. The V call is TRBV12-3 or TRBV12-4, the J call TRBJ1-2, with D perhaps TRBD1 (5 bases). Between the trimmed V and J ends, which lost 6 bases and 8 bases, there was a span of 13 bases. This CDR3 spans 12 amino acids. CDR3 in DNA: TGTGCCAGCAGCGTGGCGGAGGGGGGCTACACCTTC. Translation gives CASSVAEGGYTF.

This clonotype was observed a few times. The rearrangement links TRBV7-2 to TRBJ1-2, with TRBD1 as a possible D gene (5 bases). Between the trimmed V and J ends, which lost 3 bases and 4 bases, there was a span of 21 bases. The CDR3 loop spans 17 amino acids. Germline CDR1 reads SGHTA; CDR2 reads FQGNSA. The CDR3 spells CASSLAYRDLPGYGYTF. DNA of the CDR3: TGTGCCAGCAGCTTGGCCTATAGGGACCTCCCGGGCTATGGCTACACCTTC.

This clonotype has at least ten counts. J is TRBJ1-1 and V is TRBV11-1; the match to TRBD1 covers 8 bases. Germline lookup yields CDR1 SGHAT and CDR2 FQDESV (reference sequence). The CDR3 loop spans 15 amino acids. Germline trimming cut 3 bases from V and 3 bases from J; bases unmatched to any gene: 6. CDR3: CASSLQGARYTEAFF. The CDR3 bases are TGTGCCAGCAGCTTGCAGGGGGCGCGATACACTGAAGCTTTCTTT.

This clonotype was seen repeatedly, ten times or more. V is TRBV7-2 and J is TRBJ2-7, with D possibly TRBD2 on 5 matching bases. The germline V gene encodes CDR1 SGHTA and CDR2 FQGNSA. The CDR3 loop spans 13 amino acids. Trimming cost V 5 bases and J 1 base, with 9 bases left between them. The CDR3 protein is CASSGESSYEQYF. The CDR3 DNA sequence: TGTGCCAGCAGCGGGGAGTCATCCTACGAGCAGTACTTC.

Here the CDR3 reads CASSSREPGLFYEQYF. The CDR3 DNA follows: TGTGCCAGCAGCTCTAGAGAACCGGGACTTTTTTACGAGCAGTACTTC. V and J are TRBV11-2 and TRBJ2-7; D is perhaps TRBD2 (6 bases). Trimming left V 4 bases short and J 4 bases short, with 20 bases between. Looked up from germline, CDR1 is SGHAT and CDR2 is FQNNGV. The CDR3 consists of 16 residues. The whole variable domain, filled in from reference TRBV11-2 and TRBJ2-7, reads EAGVAQSPRYKIIEKRQSVAFWCNPISGHATLYWYQQILGQGPKLLIQFQNNGVVDDSQLPKDRFSAERLKGVDSTLKIQPAKLEDSAVYLCASSSREPGLFYEQYFGPGTRLTVT.